These T cell receptor beta chains were read from a single sample in a study of blood T cell repertoires in COVID-19. This table comes from immunoSEQ multiplex PCR, and its TCRdb copy is limited to in-frame clones, with some not included. The sample has about 150,000 clones, around 83% seen once; the top ten hold 12%. The sequenced sample was peripheral blood. The source of these receptors is a woman aged 60-75 years with COVID-19, enrolled during active disease. Both conserved end residues are part of each CDR3. The D gene is left open where the match is weak. Size values are once, few and many counts, or a class for expanded clones, and some rows have none.

v_gene	abundance	j_gene	d_gene	CDR3nt	CDR3aa
TRBV7-2	-	TRBJ2-7	TRBD2	TGTGCCAGCAGCCTGACTAGCGTTATCTACGAGCAGTACTTC	CASSLTSVIYEQYF
TRBV9	many	TRBJ1-4	TRBD1	TGTGCCAGCAGCTCAGGGGACAGGGGAAGTGAAAAACTGTTTTTT	CASSSGDRGSEKLFF
TRBV24-1	-	TRBJ1-1	TRBD1	TGTGCCACCAGTGATCAAAACAGGGGAATGGCTTTCTTT	CATSDQNRGMAFF
TRBV6-5	-	TRBJ1-6	TRBD1	TGTGCCAGCCTTGAGAACAGGGGCTATAATTCACCCCTCCACTTT	CASLENRGYNSPLHF
TRBV29-1	-	TRBJ1-5	-	TGCAGCGTTCGGGGAGGGCAGTCGAATCAGCCCCAGCATTTT	CSVRGGQSNQPQHF
TRBV6-5	-	TRBJ1-1	-	TGTGCCAGCAGTTACGGTGGGGCTGCGAACACTGAAGCTTTCTTT	CASSYGGAANTEAFF
TRBV11-3	-	TRBJ2-1	-	TGTGCCAGCAGCGAATCCAGGGGTGGTGAGCAGTTCTTC	CASSESRGGEQFF
TRBV6-5	-	TRBJ1-5	TRBD1	TGTGCCAGCAGCGCTACAGGGGGCGGGAATCAGCCCCAGCATTTT	CASSATGGGNQPQHF
TRBV6-1	-	TRBJ1-1	-	TGTGCCAGCAGTGAAAGGGGTCAAGGCACTGAAGCTTTCTTT	CASSERGQGTEAFF
TRBV24-1	few	TRBJ2-2	-	TGTGCCACCAGTGATTTGGGGGGCGCACGTACCGGGGAGCTGTTTTTT	CATSDLGGARTGELFF
TRBV9	-	TRBJ1-5	-	TGTGCCAGCAGCGTAGGGGAGCTGAATCAGCCCCAGCATTTT	CASSVGELNQPQHF
TRBV5-5	few	TRBJ1-1	TRBD1	TGTGCCAGCAGCGGGACAGGGCTCACTGAAGCTTTCTTT	CASSGTGLTEAFF
TRBV5-1	-	TRBJ1-5	-	TGCGCCAGCACTCCTGAAGGGGGAAGGGGGCAGCCCCAGCATTTT	CASTPEGGRGQPQHF
TRBV27	-	TRBJ1-1	-	TGTGCCAGCAGTCCCCTTGGGGGGGGATTCACTGAAGCTTTCTTT	CASSPLGGGFTEAFF
TRBV5-8	-	TRBJ1-2	-	TGTGCCAGCAGCTTGGTAGCAGGGAAGAACTATGGCTACACCTTC	CASSLVAGKNYGYTF
TRBV5-4	-	TRBJ2-3	-	TGTGCCAGCAGCTTGGTACGGGGGATCACAGATACGCAGTATTTT	CASSLVRGITDTQYF
TRBV7-2	-	TRBJ1-5	-	TGTGCCAGCAGCTTAAGGGGGAGCGGCAATCAGCCCCAGCATTTT	CASSLRGSGNQPQHF
TRBV5-1	once	TRBJ1-3	-	TGCGCCAGCAGCCAGGTTGCTGGAAACACCATATATTTT	CASSQVAGNTIYF
TRBV3-1/TRBV3-2	few	TRBJ2-7	-	TGTGCCAGCAGCTCCCAGAGGCTACCCTCCTACGAGCAGTACTTC	CASSSQRLPSYEQYF
TRBV7-3	-	TRBJ2-5	TRBD1	TGTGCCAGCAGCGAGACAGGGCAAGAGACCCAGTACTTC	CASSETGQETQYF
TRBV19	-	TRBJ1-3	-	TGTGCCAGTAGTACCAGTGCTGGAAACACCATATATTTT	CASSTSAGNTIYF
TRBV6-4	-	TRBJ2-3	-	TGTGCCAGCAGTGACTCAGGAGGGAGCACAGATACGCAGTATTTT	CASSDSGGSTDTQYF
TRBV5-1	-	TRBJ1-1	-	TGCGCCAGCAGCTTGGGCTCAGGTTATTTTGAAGCTTTCTTT	CASSLGSGYFEAFF
TRBV19	-	TRBJ1-5	TRBD1	TGTGCCAGTAGTCGAGGACAGGGAGGGCAGCCCCAGCATTTT	CASSRGQGGQPQHF
TRBV15	-	TRBJ1-1	-	TGTGCCACCAGCAGAGATTACGGGGGGAACACTGAAGCTTTCTTT	CATSRDYGGNTEAFF
TRBV5-1	-	TRBJ2-3	-	TGCGCCAGCAGCAAGGACAGTGGGCTTAGGTATTTT	CASSKDSGLRYF
TRBV6-2/TRBV6-3	-	TRBJ1-3	-	TGTGCCAGCAGTTACCAGACAGCAGATACTGGAAACACCATATATTTT	CASSYQTADTGNTIYF
TRBV11-2	-	TRBJ2-7	TRBD2	TGTGCCAGCAGCTTCCGGGAGGAACTCTCCTACGAGCAGTACTTC	CASSFREELSYEQYF
TRBV30	-	TRBJ1-3	TRBD1	TGTGCCTGGAGTGCCGGGACAGCTGGAAACACCATATATTTT	CAWSAGTAGNTIYF